A single sample is the source of the 28 T cell receptor beta chains below, sequenced in a study of early T cells in non-severe SARS-CoV-2 infection. TCRdb re-derived calls from the 5' RACE reads in MiXCR, one entry per CDR3 protein. The sample contains roughly 75,000 distinct CDR3 sequences, around 17% of which appear only once. The sample comprised whole blood. The receptors here all came from an adult who was a healthcare worker with PCR-confirmed SARS-CoV-2 infection or an uninfected control (not recorded which).

V usage is TRBV11-2 and J usage is TRBJ1-4; D is perhaps TRBD1 (5 bases). CDR3 length: 14 residues. V lost 1 base and J 8 bases, leaving 11 bases between the germline ends. Germline CDR1 reads SGHAT; CDR2 reads FQNNGV. The CDR3 protein is CASSLGGRVEKLFF. As DNA, the CDR3 is TGTGCCAGCAGCTTAGGAGGCAGGGTGGAAAAACTGTTTTTT.

V is TRBV30 and J is TRBJ2-5; D may be TRBD2 (6 bases). V was trimmed by 0 bases and J by 3 bases, leaving 14 bases between them. The CDR3 sequence is 15 residues long. Germline V gene lookup returns CDR1 GTSNPN and CDR2 SVGIG (reference sequence). The CDR3 nucleotides are TGTGCCTGGAGTGTACGTTGGGGGGTAGAAGAGACCCAGTACTTC. Its translation: CAWSVRWGVEETQYF.

The gene calls are TRBV3-1 and TRBJ2-4, with D perhaps given as TRBD1 or TRBD2 (5 bases each). The CDR3 runs 15 residues. Germline V gene data show CDR1 as LGHDT and CDR2 as YNNKEL (reference sequence). V was clipped by 4 bases and J by 3 bases, with 13 bases between them. The CDR3 loop is CASSRVGDGKNIQYF. For the CDR3, the DNA is TGTGCCAGCAGCCGGGTGGGGGACGGCAAAAACATTCAGTACTTC.

The chain employs TRBV11-2 and TRBJ2-7, with 12 bases matching TRBD2. In germline, CDR1 is SGHAT, CDR2 FQNNGV. The CDR3 consists of 18 residues. Trimming took 5 bases from V and 0 from J; bases not matched to a gene: 11. CDR3 nucleotide sequence: TGTGCCAGCAGCCCCCGAACCCGGACTAGCGGGAACTCCTACGAGCAGTACTTC. It translates to CASSPRTRTSGNSYEQYF.

This clonotype has ten or more counts. CDR3 loop: CASSPPSTGANGYTF. The CDR3 DNA follows: TGCGCCAGCAGCCCCCCCTCGACAGGGGCAAATGGCTACACCTTC. The chain recombines TRBV5-1 with TRBJ1-2, with 8 bases lining up with TRBD1. The CDR3 length is 15 residues. The V gene end was trimmed by 4 bases and the J gene end by 6 bases; junction bases not matched to a gene: 11. CDR1 SGHRS and CDR2 YFSETQ come from the germline V gene.

The CDR3 DNA sequence: TGCGCCAGCAGCTTGGTACCTAGCGGGAGTGCAGATACGCAGTATTTT. Its translation is CASSLVPSGSADTQYF. The chain is built from TRBV5-1 and TRBJ2-3; 10 nucleotides align to TRBD2. With V trimmed by 0 bases and J by 4 bases, 5 bases remained unmatched. CDR1 and CDR2 from the germline V gene are SGHRS and YFSETQ. The CDR3 runs 16 residues. Based on the CDR3 plus reference TRBV5-1 and TRBJ2-3, the full variable domain is KAGVTQTPRYLIKTRGQQVTLSCSPISGHRSVSWYQQTPGQGLQFLFEYFSETQRNKGNFPGRFSGRQFSNSRSEMNVSTLELGDSALYLCASSLVPSGSADTQYFGPGTRLTVL.

This clonotype was seen more than once but under ten times. The rearrangement uses TRBV7-6 and TRBJ1-4; TRBD1 matches 9 bases. The CDR3 runs to 17 residues. Germline loops: CDR1 SGHVS, CDR2 FNYEAQ. J lost 6 bases, V lost 4 bases, and 12 bases had no gene match. CDR3 amino acids: CASSSGTGSRQDEKLFF. The CDR3 coding sequence is TGTGCCAGCAGCTCCGGGACAGGGTCTCGACAGGATGAAAAACTGTTTTTT.

V gene TRBV29-1 combines with J gene TRBJ2-7, with 8 bases aligning to TRBD2. With V trimmed by 1 base and J by 6 bases, 2 bases remained unmatched. There are 12 residues in the CDR3. Germline V gene lookup returns CDR1 SQVTM and CDR2 ANQGSEA. The CDR3 loop reads CSVEAGGGEQYF. CDR3 nucleotides: TGCAGCGTTGAAGCGGGAGGGGGCGAGCAGTACTTC.

This clonotype was counted between two and nine times. V is TRBV20-1 and J is TRBJ1-5, with 10 bases lining up with TRBD1. V was pared by 3 bases and J by 11 bases, with 7 bases of the junction left unmatched. The CDR3 has 13 amino acids. Per germline, CDR1 DFQATT and CDR2 SNEGSKA (reference sequence). The CDR3 is CSASRAGTGAQHF. The CDR3 DNA sequence: TGCAGTGCTAGTCGCGCCGGGACAGGGGCCCAGCATTTT.

This clonotype showed up just a few times. The J gene is TRBJ2-1, the V gene TRBV3-1; 8 bases line up with TRBD1. The CDR3 length is 16 residues. The ends lost 1 base at V and 8 bases at J; junction bases unmatched: 10. The germline V gene encodes CDR1 LGHDT and CDR2 YNNKEL (reference sequence). DNA for the CDR3: TGTGCCAGCAGCCAAGTGATGCGGACAGGGCGGGATGAGCAGTTCTTC. Translated, it gives CASSQVMRTGRDEQFF.

The chain joins TRBV7-2 to TRBJ1-1; TRBD1 matches 7 bases. The ends lost 5 bases at V and 8 bases at J; junction bases unmatched: 14. The germline V gene has CDR1 SGHTA and CDR2 FQGNSA. The CDR3 sequence is 15 residues long. CDR3 in amino acids: CASSLRQGGAGEAFF. The CDR3 coding sequence is TGTGCCAGCAGCCTGAGACAGGGAGGAGCAGGAGAAGCTTTCTTT.

This clonotype came up many times. Written as DNA, the CDR3 is TGCAGCGTTGATGGGACTGGGAGTTCCTACGAGCAGTACTTC. Translated, it gives CSVDGTGSSYEQYF. V is TRBV29-1 and J is TRBJ2-7; D may be TRBD2 (6 bases). The CDR3 totals 14 residues. Germline V lookup: CDR1 SQVTM, CDR2 ANQGSEA. V lost 3 bases to trimming and J lost 1 base, with 13 bases between them.

J is TRBJ1-3 and V is TRBV7-8, with 7 bases lining up with TRBD1. The trim removed 5 bases at V and 3 bases at J, leaving 7 bases unmatched. The V gene's germline CDR1 is SGHVS and CDR2 FQNEAQ. This CDR3 spans 15 amino acids. In nucleotides, the CDR3 is TGTGCCAGCAGCAGAAGGGGGCAAGATGGAAACACCATATATTTT. Translated, it gives CASSRRGQDGNTIYF.

This clonotype came up many times. The rearrangement uses TRBV5-1 and TRBJ2-1; possible D gene TRBD2, 5 bases. CDR1 is SGHRS, CDR2 YFSETQ, per germline. The CDR3 runs 14 residues. V lost 2 bases and J lost 0, with 6 bases in between. The CDR3 region has the DNA TGCGCCAGCAGCTTAGGAGGCTCCTACAATGAGCAGTTCTTC. Translated: CASSLGGSYNEQFF.

Only a few counts were recorded for this clonotype. The V call is TRBV5-1, the J call TRBJ1-2, with a weak D call TRBD1 (6 bases). Germline V gene sequence: CDR1 SGHRS, CDR2 YFSETQ. Trimming removed 0 bases from V and 4 bases from J, with 10 bases in between. The CDR3 contains 14 residues. CDR3 coding DNA: TGCGCCAGCAGCTTGGCAGGGGAGACCTATGGCTACACCTTC. Its translation: CASSLAGETYGYTF.

The V gene is TRBV6-4, the J gene TRBJ2-1, with D possibly TRBD2 on 6 matching bases. Trimming left V 4 bases short and J 6 bases short, with 10 bases between. The CDR3 totals 13 residues. Germline CDR1 reads MRHNA; CDR2 reads SNTAGT. The CDR3 region is CASSAGLRNEQFF. The DNA of the CDR3 is TGTGCCAGCAGTGCGGGACTCCGCAATGAGCAGTTCTTC.

This clonotype was recorded a few times. The chain joins TRBV4-2 to TRBJ1-4; no definite D call. In germline, CDR1 is LGHNA, CDR2 YNFKEQ. V was clipped by 1 base and J by 0 bases, with 6 bases between them. The CDR3 loop spans 15 amino acids. The CDR3 region is CASSQGTATNEKLFF. The CDR3, as DNA: TGTGCCAGCAGCCAAGGGACTGCAACTAATGAAAAACTGTTTTTT.

This rearrangement joins TRBV7-8 to TRBJ2-7; possibly TRBD1 or TRBD2 for D (5 bases each). V was clipped by 4 bases and J by 7 bases, with 17 bases between them. The CDR3 loop spans 14 amino acids. The V gene's germline CDR1 is SGHVS and CDR2 FQNEAQ. CDR3 DNA: TGTGCCAGCAGCTGGCGAGAGGGGTCAGGGGAGCAGTACTTC. Its translation: CASSWREGSGEQYF.

There are a few counts of this clonotype. This chain links TRBV15 with TRBJ2-3; D possibly corresponds to TRBD2 (5 bases). Trimming stripped 0 bases from V and 0 bases from J, with 10 bases between. Per germline, CDR1 LNHNV and CDR2 YYDKDF (reference sequence). The CDR3 length is 16 residues. CDR3 DNA sequence: TGTGCCACCAGCAGAGACGGAGCGGTCAGCACAGATACGCAGTATTTT. It translates to CATSRDGAVSTDTQYF.

The sample holds a few counts of this clonotype. The chain combines TRBV27 with TRBJ2-7; D is uncertain. The CDR3 length is 13 residues. V was pared by 3 bases and J by 5 bases, with 11 bases between. The germline CDR1 and CDR2 sequences are MNHEY and SMNVEV (reference sequence). CDR3 region: CASSFRGWNEQYF. CDR3 bases: TGTGCCAGCAGTTTTCGAGGATGGAACGAGCAGTACTTC.

This clonotype was counted only a few times. This chain uses TRBV10-3 with TRBJ2-7; 8 nucleotides line up with TRBD1. The CDR3 covers 12 residues. V shed 10 bases, J shed 2 bases, and the junction held 4 bases outside the gene matches. Germline lookup yields CDR1 ENHRY and CDR2 SYGVKD. CDR3 sequence: CATRDRTYEQYF. CDR3 nucleotide sequence: TGTGCCACCCGGGACAGGACCTACGAGCAGTACTTC.

This clonotype was picked up a small number of times. This chain joins TRBV5-8 and TRBJ1-5; D is ambiguous. The V and J ends lost 0 bases and 0 bases respectively, with 10 bases between them. CDR3 size: 16 residues. CDR1 and CDR2 from the germline V gene are SGHTS and YDEGEE. The CDR3 region is CASSLGRKASNQPQHF. CDR3 nucleotides: TGTGCCAGCAGCTTGGGGCGAAAGGCTAGCAATCAGCCCCAGCATTTT.

This clonotype showed up just a few times. CDR3 DNA: TGTGCCTGGAGTATCCCGGGAGGAATCAATGAGCAGTTCTTC. Translating it yields CAWSIPGGINEQFF. The chain is built from TRBV30 and TRBJ2-1; 7 nucleotides agree with TRBD2. Trimming cost V 2 bases and J 6 bases; bases outside gene matches: 7. The CDR3 has 14 residues. Germline V CDR1 and CDR2: GTSNPN, SVGIG (reference sequence). Drawing the rest from reference TRBV30 and TRBJ2-1, the complete variable domain is SQTIHQWPATLVQPVGSPLSLECTVEGTSNPNLYWYRQAAGRGLQLLFYSVGIGQISSEVPQNLSASRPQDRQFILSSKKLLLSDSGFYLCAWSIPGGINEQFFGPGTRLTVL.

This clonotype was counted many times. The chain joins TRBV7-9 to TRBJ2-5, with 11 bases matching TRBD2. Germline V gene lookup returns CDR1 SEHNR and CDR2 FQNEAQ (reference sequence). Germline trimming cut 5 bases from V and 1 base from J; bases unmatched to any gene: 6. The length of the CDR3 is 16 residues. CDR3 loop: CASSIQLAGAQETQYF. As DNA, the CDR3 is TGTGCCAGCAGCATACAACTAGCGGGAGCCCAAGAGACCCAGTACTTC.

The table lists this clonotype with a few counts. The rearrangement uses TRBV7-6 and TRBJ1-1; D perhaps matches TRBD1 (6 bases). Germline V gene lookup returns CDR1 SGHVS and CDR2 FNYEAQ. This CDR3 is built from 15 residues. The V gene lost 2 bases and the J gene lost 4 bases, with 14 bases spanning the gap. CDR3 DNA sequence: TGTGCCAGCAGCTTAACCCCGGAGGGGGGCACTGAAGCTTTCTTT. It yields the protein CASSLTPEGGTEAFF. Combining the CDR3 with reference TRBV7-6 and TRBJ1-1 gives the whole variable domain GAGVSQSPRYKVTKRGQDVALRCDPISGHVSLYWYRQALGQGPEFLTYFNYEAQQDKSGLPNDRFSAERPEGSISTLTIQRTEQRDSAMYRCASSLTPEGGTEAFFGQGTRLTVV.

CDR3 residues: CASSFGRNQPQHF. Here the CDR3 DNA reads TGTGCCAGCAGCTTCGGCAGAAATCAGCCCCAGCATTTT. The chain uses TRBV11-1 and TRBJ1-5; D call uncertain. Trimming took off 3 bases at V and 4 bases at J, with 7 bases between the two ends. Germline V CDR1 and CDR2: SGHAT, FQDESV (reference sequence). The CDR3 extends over 13 amino acids.

The rearrangement links TRBV11-2 to TRBJ2-3; D is unresolved. CDR1 is SGHAT, CDR2 FQNNGV, per germline. Trimming shortened V by 5 bases and J by 2 bases, and 11 bases separated the two germline ends. This CDR3 has 14 amino acids. CDR3 sequence (DNA): TGTGCCAGCAGCCCTAATCACACCACAGATACGCAGTATTTT. Its translation is CASSPNHTTDTQYF.

The rearrangement links TRBV20-1 to TRBJ1-2; D not certain. CDR3 length: 12 residues. CDR1 DFQATT and CDR2 SNEGSKA come from the germline V gene (reference sequence). V lost 3 bases, J lost 2 bases, and 7 bases lay in between. The CDR3 loop is CSARVVNYGYTF. DNA of the CDR3: TGCAGTGCTAGGGTAGTAAACTATGGCTACACCTTC.